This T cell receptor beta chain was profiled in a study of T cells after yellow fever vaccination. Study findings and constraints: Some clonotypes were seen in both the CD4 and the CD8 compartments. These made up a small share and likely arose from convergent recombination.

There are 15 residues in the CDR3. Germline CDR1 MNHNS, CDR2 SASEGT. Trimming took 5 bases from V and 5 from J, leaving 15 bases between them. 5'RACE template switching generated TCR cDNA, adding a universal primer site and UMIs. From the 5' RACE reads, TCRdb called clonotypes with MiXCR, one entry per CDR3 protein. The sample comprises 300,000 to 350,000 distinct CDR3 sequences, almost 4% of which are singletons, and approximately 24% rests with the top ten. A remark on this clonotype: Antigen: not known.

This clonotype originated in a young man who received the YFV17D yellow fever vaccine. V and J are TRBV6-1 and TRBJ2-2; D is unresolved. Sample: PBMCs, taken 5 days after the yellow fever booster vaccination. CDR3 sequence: CASSFGWEVTGELFF. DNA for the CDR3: TGTGCCAGCAGTTTTGGGTGGGAAGTTACCGGGGAGCTGTTTTTT.